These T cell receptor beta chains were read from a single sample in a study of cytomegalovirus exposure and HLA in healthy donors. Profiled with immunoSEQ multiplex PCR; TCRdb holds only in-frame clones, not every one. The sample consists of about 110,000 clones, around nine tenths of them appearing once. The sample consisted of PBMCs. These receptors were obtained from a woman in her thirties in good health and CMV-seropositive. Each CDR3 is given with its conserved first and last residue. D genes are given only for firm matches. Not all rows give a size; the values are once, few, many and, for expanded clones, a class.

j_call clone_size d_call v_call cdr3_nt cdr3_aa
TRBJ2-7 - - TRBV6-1 TGTGCCAGCAGTGACAGCTGGAGCTACGAGCAGTACTTC CASSDSWSYEQYF
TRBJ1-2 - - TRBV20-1 TGCAGTCCCCCGAGCTATGGCTACACCTTC CSPPSYGYTF
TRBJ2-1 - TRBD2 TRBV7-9 TGTGCCAGCAGCTTAATGGGCGGGACTAGACCCAGCTCCTACAATGAGCAGTTCTTC CASSLMGGTRPSSYNEQFF
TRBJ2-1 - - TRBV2 TGTGCCAGCGCGGGGGCCCTATCCTACAATGAGCAGTTCTTC CASAGALSYNEQFF
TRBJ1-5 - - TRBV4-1 TGCGCCAGCAGCCAAGAAGGGGCCAGCAATCAGCCCCAGCATTTT CASSQEGASNQPQHF
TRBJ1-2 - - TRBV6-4 TGTGCCAAATCACAGCAGGGTAGCGACGGGAGAAACTATGGCTACACCTTC CAKSQQGSDGRNYGYTF
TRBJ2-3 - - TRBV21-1 TGTGCCAGCAGCAAATGTATAATGGGGGCGACCTTTAGCGGGAGGCCTCGCACAGATACGCAGTATTTT CASSKCIMGATFSGRPRTDTQYF
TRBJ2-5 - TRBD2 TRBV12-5 TGTGCTAGTGGCAGGACTAGCGGGAGTCTTGAAGAGACCCAGTACTTC CASGRTSGSLEETQYF
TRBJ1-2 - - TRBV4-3 TGCGCCAGCAGCCAAGATTCCCGGACAATCCATGGCTACACCTTC CASSQDSRTIHGYTF
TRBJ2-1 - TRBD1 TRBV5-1 TGCGCCAGCAGCTTGGGTGGGACAGCGGCACTTGAGCAGTTCTTC CASSLGGTAALEQFF
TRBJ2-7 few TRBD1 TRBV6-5 TGTGCCAGCAGTTATGGGGACAGGGCCTCCGAGCAGTACTTC CASSYGDRASEQYF
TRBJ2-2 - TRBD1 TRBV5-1 TGCGCCAGCAGACTCGGGACAGGCTCTACACCCGGGGAGCTGTTTTTT CASRLGTGSTPGELFF
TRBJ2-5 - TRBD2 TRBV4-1 TGCGCCAGCAGCCGAGGCGGGGGGGCAGGGGAGACCCAGTACTTC CASSRGGGAGETQYF
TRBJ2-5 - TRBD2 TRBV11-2 TGTGCCAGCAGCTTAGGGGTCACTAGCGGGCAAGAGACCCAGTACTTC CASSLGVTSGQETQYF
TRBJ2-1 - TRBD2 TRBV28 TGTGCCAGCCGGACTAGCGGGAGGAAAGATGAGCAGTTCTTC CASRTSGRKDEQFF
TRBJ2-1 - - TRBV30 TGTGCCTGTGCTCGACTGGCGAGCTACAATGAGCAGTTCTTC CACARLASYNEQFF
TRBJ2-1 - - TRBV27 TGTGCCAGCCGCCCCGTCGGGAGCTCCTACAATGAGCAGTTCTTC CASRPVGSSYNEQFF
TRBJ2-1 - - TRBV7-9 TGTGCCAGCACCCTGGGCGTCTACAATGAGCAGTTCTTC CASTLGVYNEQFF
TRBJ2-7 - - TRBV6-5 TGTGCCAGCAGTTACTCTCGGGGAATGAACGAGCAGTACTTC CASSYSRGMNEQYF
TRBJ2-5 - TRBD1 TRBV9 TGTGCCAGCAGCGCCCGGGACAGGGAGTTGGAGACCCAGTACTTC CASSARDRELETQYF
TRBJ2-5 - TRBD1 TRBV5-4 TGTGCCAGCAACCAACAGGGGGACGAGACCCAGTACTTC CASNQQGDETQYF
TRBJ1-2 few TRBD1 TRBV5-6 TGTGCCAGCAGCTTGGCCCCACGGGACAGGGGATTGGGCTACACCTTC CASSLAPRDRGLGYTF
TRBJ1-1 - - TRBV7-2 TGTGCCAGCAGCCCCTCGGGGGCTGAAGCTTTCTTT CASSPSGAEAFF
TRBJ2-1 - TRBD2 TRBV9 TGTGCCAGCAGCGGGTCCGGGACTAGCCCCTACAATGAGCAGTTCTTC CASSGSGTSPYNEQFF
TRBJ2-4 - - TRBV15 TGTGCCACCTCAGGAGGGGGCTCCAAAAACATTCAGTACTTC CATSGGGSKNIQYF
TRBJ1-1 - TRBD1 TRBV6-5 TGTGCCAGCAGTCCCCTGGACAGGGCGAACACTGAAGCTTTCTTT CASSPLDRANTEAFF
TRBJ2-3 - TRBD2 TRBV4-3 TGCGCCAGCAGCCAAGATGCTGCGGGGGGTCCCACAGATACGCAGTATTTT CASSQDAAGGPTDTQYF
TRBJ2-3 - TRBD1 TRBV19 TGTGCCAGTAGTATCGGACAGGGTGGGAGAGATACGCAGTATTTT CASSIGQGGRDTQYF
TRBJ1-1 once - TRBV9 TGTGCCAGCAGCGCAAAGACCGGGCGGGACACTGAAGCTTTCTTT CASSAKTGRDTEAFF
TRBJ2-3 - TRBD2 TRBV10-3 TGTGCCATCAGCCCCGGACTAGTACTTAGGACAGATACGCAGTATTTT CAISPGLVLRTDTQYF
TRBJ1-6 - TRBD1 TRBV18 TGTGCCAGCTCACAGCCGACAGGGTCCCTCCACTTT CASSQPTGSLHF
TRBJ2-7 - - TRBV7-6 TGTGCCAGCAGCCCTGTCGCGGGTGGTGGCTACGAGCAGTACTTC CASSPVAGGGYEQYF
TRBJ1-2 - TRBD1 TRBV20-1 TGCAGTGAAAAGGACAGGGGGCGGTACACCTTC CSEKDRGRYTF
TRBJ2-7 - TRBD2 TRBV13 TGTGCCAGCAGCTTAGGGACTAGCGGGGGTTCCTACGAGCAGTACTTC CASSLGTSGGSYEQYF
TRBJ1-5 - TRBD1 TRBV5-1 TGCGCCAGCAGCTTGGGGACAGGGTATGGGAATCAGCCCCAGCATTTT CASSLGTGYGNQPQHF